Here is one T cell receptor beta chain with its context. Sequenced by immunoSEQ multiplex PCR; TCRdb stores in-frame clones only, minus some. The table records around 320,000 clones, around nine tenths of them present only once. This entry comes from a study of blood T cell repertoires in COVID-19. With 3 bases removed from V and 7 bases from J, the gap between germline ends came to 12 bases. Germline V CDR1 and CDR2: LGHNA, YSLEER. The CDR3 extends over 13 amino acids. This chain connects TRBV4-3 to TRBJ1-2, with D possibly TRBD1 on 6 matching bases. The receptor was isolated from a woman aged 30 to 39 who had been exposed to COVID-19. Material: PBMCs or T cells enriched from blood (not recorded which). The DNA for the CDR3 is TGCGCCAGCAGCCAGAAGGTCAGGGGTGGCTACACCTTC. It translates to CASSQKVRGGYTF.